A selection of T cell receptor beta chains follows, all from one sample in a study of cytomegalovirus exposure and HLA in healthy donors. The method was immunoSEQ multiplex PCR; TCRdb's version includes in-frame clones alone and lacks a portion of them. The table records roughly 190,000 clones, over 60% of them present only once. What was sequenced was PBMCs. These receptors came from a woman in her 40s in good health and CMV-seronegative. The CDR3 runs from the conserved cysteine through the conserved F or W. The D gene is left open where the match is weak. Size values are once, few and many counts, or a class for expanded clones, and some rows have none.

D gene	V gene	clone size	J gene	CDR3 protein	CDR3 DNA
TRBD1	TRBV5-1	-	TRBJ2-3	CASTSRGQGYTDTQYF	TGCGCCAGCACAAGCAGGGGACAGGGGTACACAGATACGCAGTATTTT
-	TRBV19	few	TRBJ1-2	CASSTGTYNYGYTF	TGTGCCAGTAGTACCGGGACATACAACTATGGCTACACCTTC
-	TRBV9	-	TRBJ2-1	CASSRSGTSMDEQFF	TGTGCCAGCAGTCGTAGCGGTACCTCTATGGATGAGCAGTTCTTC
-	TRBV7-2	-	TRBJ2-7	CASSLDRFYEQYF	TGTGCCAGCAGCTTAGACAGATTCTACGAGCAGTACTTC
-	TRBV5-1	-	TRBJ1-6	CASSPDRGVSPLHF	TGCGCCAGCAGCCCAGACAGAGGAGTTTCACCCCTCCACTTT
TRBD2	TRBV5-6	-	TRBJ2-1	CASSRTSRLYEQFF	TGTGCCAGCAGCAGGACTAGCCGTCTGTATGAGCAGTTCTTC
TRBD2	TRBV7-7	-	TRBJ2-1	CASSPLAGGYGEQFF	TGTGCCAGCAGCCCGTTAGCGGGAGGATATGGTGAGCAGTTCTTC
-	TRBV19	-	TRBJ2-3	CASSDRAGATTDTQYF	TGTGCCAGTAGTGACCGTGCAGGGGCAACCACAGATACGCAGTATTTT
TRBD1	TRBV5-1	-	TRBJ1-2	CASSSGQGLGGYTF	TGCGCCAGCAGCTCCGGACAGGGGCTAGGTGGCTACACCTTC
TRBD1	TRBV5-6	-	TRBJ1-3	CASSRQGGPDTIYF	TGTGCCAGCAGTCGACAGGGAGGCCCGGACACCATATATTTT
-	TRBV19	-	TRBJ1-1	CASRLGEELNTEAFF	TGTGCCAGTAGGTTGGGAGAGGAGTTGAACACTGAAGCTTTCTTT
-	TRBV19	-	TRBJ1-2	CASSIDSGYGYTF	TGTGCCAGTAGTATAGATTCGGGCTATGGCTACACCTTC
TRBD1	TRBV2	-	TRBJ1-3	CASSRDRPDSGNTIYF	TGTGCCAGCAGTCGGGACAGGCCTGACTCTGGAAACACCATATATTTT
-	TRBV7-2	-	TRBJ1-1	CASSLDRETEAFF	TGTGCCAGCAGCTTAGACCGGGAGACTGAAGCTTTCTTT
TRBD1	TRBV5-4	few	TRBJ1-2	CASSLTGDSGYTF	TGTGCCAGCAGCCTCACAGGGGACAGTGGCTACACCTTC
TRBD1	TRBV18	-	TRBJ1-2	CASSPPGTGVGGYTF	TGCGCCAGCTCACCACCCGGGACAGGAGTAGGTGGCTACACCTTC
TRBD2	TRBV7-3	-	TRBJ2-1	CASSLGTSGSYNEQFF	TGTGCCAGCAGCTTAGGGACTAGCGGCTCCTACAATGAGCAGTTCTTC
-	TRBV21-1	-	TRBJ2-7	CAGILSGTSGFPYEQYF	TGTGCCGGAATTCTCTCCGGGACTAGCGGTTTTCCCTACGAGCAGTACTTC
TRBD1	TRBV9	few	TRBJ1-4	CASSVEGGIFGTENEKLFF	TGTGCCAGCAGCGTAGAAGGTGGGATCTTCGGGACAGAGAATGAAAAACTGTTTTTT
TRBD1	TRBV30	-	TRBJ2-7	CAWQDRGSSYEQYF	TGTGCCTGGCAAGACAGGGGTAGCTCCTACGAGCAGTACTTC
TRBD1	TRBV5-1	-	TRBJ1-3	CASSDGRTGSGNTIYF	TGCGCCAGCAGCGACGGACGGACAGGGTCTGGAAACACCATATATTTT
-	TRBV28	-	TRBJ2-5	CASSPRNAYQETQYF	TGTGCCAGCAGTCCGCGAAATGCTTACCAAGAGACCCAGTACTTC
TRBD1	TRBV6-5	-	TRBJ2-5	CASTKRQGAWGTQYF	TGTGCCAGCACCAAAAGACAGGGGGCCTGGGGGACCCAGTACTTC
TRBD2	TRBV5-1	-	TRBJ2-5	CASSLWGGRGETQYF	TGCGCCAGCAGCTTGTGGGGGGGTAGGGGAGAGACCCAGTACTTC
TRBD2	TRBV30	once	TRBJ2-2	CAWTSSGTGELFF	TGTGCCTGGACCTCTAGCGGGACCGGGGAGCTGTTTTTT
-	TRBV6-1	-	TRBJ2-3	CASSERTSTDTQYF	TGTGCCAGCAGTGAACGGACAAGCACAGATACGCAGTATTTT
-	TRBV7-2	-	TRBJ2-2	CASRGPGGGGRGTGELFF	TGTGCCAGCAGAGGGCCAGGCGGAGGGGGCCGGGGGACCGGGGAGCTGTTTTTT
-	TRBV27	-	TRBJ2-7	CASVPLTTGYYEQYF	TGTGCCAGCGTTCCACTCACGACAGGATACTACGAGCAGTACTTC
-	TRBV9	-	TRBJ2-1	CASSAGVSSYNEQFF	TGTGCCAGCAGCGCGGGGGTGAGCTCCTACAATGAGCAGTTCTTC
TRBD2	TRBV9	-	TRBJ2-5	CASSVGSGTFQETQYF	TGTGCCAGCAGCGTGGGCAGCGGGACGTTTCAGGAGACCCAGTACTTC